Below are 6 T cell receptor beta chains sequenced from a single sample in a study of blood T cell repertoires in COVID-19. Only in-frame clones appear in the TCRdb table, and some are missing; sequencing was by immunoSEQ multiplex PCR. This table has fewer than 200,000 clones, 75% to 85% appearing once. The sequencing input was PBMCs or T cells enriched from blood (not recorded which). The receptor set was obtained from a man between 45 and 60 years old who had recovered from COVID-19.

The chain carries TRBV18 and TRBJ1-5, with 8 bases aligning to TRBD1. CDR3 length: 15 amino acids. The germline V gene has CDR1 KGHSH and CDR2 LQKENI. Unmatched junction bases numbered 7, after V lost 3 bases and J lost 6 bases. In DNA form, the CDR3 reads TGTGCCAGCTCACCCGGACAGGGCCGGGTTCAGCCCCAGCATTTT. Amino acid sequence: CASSPGQGRVQPQHF. Combining the CDR3 with reference TRBV18 and TRBJ1-5 gives the whole variable domain NAGVMQNPRHLVRRRGQEARLRCSPMKGHSHVYWYRQLPEEGLKFMVYLQKENIIDESGMPKERFSAEFPKEGPSILRIQQVVRGDSAAYFCASSPGQGRVQPQHFGDGTRLSIL.

This clone occurred a few times. CDR3 residues: CASSPRDNEKLFF. For the CDR3, the DNA is TGTGCCAGCAGTCCCAGGGATAATGAAAAACTGTTTTTT. The chain links TRBV27 to TRBJ1-4, with D maybe TRBD1 (5 bases). Germline CDR1 reads MNHEY; CDR2 reads SMNVEV (reference sequence). This CDR3 has 13 residues. V gave up 5 bases and J gave up 4 bases, with 8 bases separating them.

This clone occurred once. The V call is TRBV27, the J call TRBJ1-5; 11 positions agree with TRBD1. The V segment lost 2 bases and the J segment 6 bases; nucleotides outside the gene matches: 6. The CDR3 length is 16 residues. Germline V gene lookup returns CDR1 MNHEY and CDR2 SMNVEV (reference sequence). The CDR3 sequence: CASSLGTGGFGQPQHF. CDR3 sequence (DNA): TGTGCCAGCAGTTTAGGGACAGGGGGATTCGGTCAGCCCCAGCATTTT.

The rearrangement links TRBV13 to TRBJ2-7; 10 bases are a match to TRBD1. Germline trimming cut 5 bases from V and 2 bases from J; bases unmatched to any gene: 9. From germline, CDR1 is PRHDT and CDR2 FYEKMQ (reference sequence). The CDR3 has 16 amino acids. In nucleotides, the CDR3 is TGTGCCAGCAGCCCAACGGGACAGGGGCGAACCTACGAGCAGTACTTC. Its protein product is CASSPTGQGRTYEQYF.

The J gene is TRBJ1-3, the V gene TRBV7-6, with 8 bases that match TRBD1. Trimming at V came to 5 bases and at J to 0 bases, leaving 9 bases not matched to a gene. The CDR3 is 17 residues long. The germline CDR1 and CDR2 sequences are SGHVS and FNYEAQ. DNA for the CDR3: TGTGCCAGCAGCGAGGGGGACAGGTTCCTCTCTGGAAACACCATATATTTT. Translation gives CASSEGDRFLSGNTIYF.

The V and J genes are TRBV3-1 (or the pseudogene TRBV3-2) and TRBJ2-7, with TRBD2 matching 11 bases. With V trimmed by 4 bases and J by 0 bases, 5 bases remained unmatched. This CDR3 has 16 amino acids. Looked up from germline, CDR1 is LGHDT and CDR2 is YNNKEL (reference sequence). CDR3 nucleotides: TGTGCCAGCAGCCCCGTACTAGCGGGGGCCTCCTACGAGCAGTACTTC. Protein product: CASSPVLAGASYEQYF.